The 11 T cell receptor beta chains below all came from one sample that was sequenced in a study of blood T cell repertoires in COVID-19. Clones were sequenced by immunoSEQ multiplex PCR, and TCRdb holds only the in-frame ones, with some missing. The sample has over 150,000 clones, approximately 79% seen once; the top ten hold 9.5% to 15%. Sequencing input: peripheral blood. The receptors shown here come from a woman aged 45-60 years with acute or convalescent COVID-19.

CDR3 nucleotides: TGTGCCAGCAGCTTGGGCCAGGGCCTGAACACTGAAGCTTTCTTT. It specifies CASSLGQGLNTEAFF. The V gene is TRBV5-5, the J gene TRBJ1-1; the D gene is possibly TRBD1 (5 bases). The CDR3 consists of 15 residues. V lost 0 bases and J 0 bases, leaving 9 bases between the germline ends. Germline loops: CDR1 SGHKS, CDR2 YYEKEE (reference sequence).

Of note for this clone: This specimen includes other DNA sequences encoding the same CDR3. The genes are TRBV7-2 and TRBJ2-7; 12 bases align to TRBD2. Germline values: CDR1 SGHTA, CDR2 FQGNSA. V trimming: 5 bases; J trimming: 1 base; junction bases outside the gene matches: 6. The CDR3 has 16 residues. CDR3 residues: CASSLGTSGLSYEQYF. CDR3 sequence (DNA): TGTGCCAGCAGCCTAGGGACTAGCGGGCTATCCTACGAGCAGTACTTC.

The chain recombines TRBV6-5 with TRBJ1-2, with 9 bases identical to TRBD1. V gave up 3 bases and J gave up 4 bases; unmatched junction bases: 6. Germline values: CDR1 MNHEY, CDR2 SVGAGI. The CDR3 runs to 15 residues. CDR3 region: CASSYRDRAPYGYTF. The DNA for the CDR3 is TGTGCCAGCAGTTATCGGGACAGGGCCCCCTATGGCTACACCTTC.

This chain links TRBV19 with TRBJ1-2, with unresolved D. CDR1 and CDR2 (germline): LNHDA, SQIVND (reference sequence). This CDR3 has 12 residues. The ends were cut back, 7 bases at V and 4 bases at J, with 10 bases in the middle. Written as DNA, the CDR3 is TGTGCCAGTACTGACAAATCCTATGGCTACACCTTC. This codes for CASTDKSYGYTF.

This chain uses TRBV6-5 with TRBJ1-2; D remains unclear. Germline-derived CDR1 and CDR2 are MNHEY and SVGAGI. V was pared by 5 bases and J by 2 bases, with 9 bases between. The CDR3 runs 13 residues. In DNA, the CDR3 is TGTGCCAGCAGTCGGACTGAGAACTATGGCTACACCTTC. Translation gives CASSRTENYGYTF.

This sequence joins TRBV7-2 and TRBJ2-3; TRBD2 matches 8 bases. V lost 5 bases and J lost 4; bases outside the gene matches: 8. CDR3 length: 15 residues. The germline CDR1 and CDR2 sequences are SGHTA and FQGNSA. The CDR3 nucleotides are TGTGCCAGCAGCCTTCAAGCGGGAGTGGCAGATACGCAGTATTTT. The encoded protein is CASSLQAGVADTQYF.

The chain couples TRBV6-1 to TRBJ1-5, with 7 bases fitting TRBD1. V lost 0 bases, J lost 1 base, and 3 bases stayed unmatched. CDR1 and CDR2 from the germline V gene are MNHNS and SASEGT. The CDR3 extends over 16 amino acids. This CDR3 reads CASSEATGLSNQPQHF. The CDR3, as DNA: TGTGCCAGCAGTGAAGCGACAGGGTTGAGCAATCAGCCCCAGCATTTT.

CDR3 bases: TGTGCCAGTAGTAGAGGCTTCGATGGCGCCGGGGAGCTGTTTTTT. It yields the protein CASSRGFDGAGELFF. V and J are TRBV19 and TRBJ2-2; D unclear. Germline assignment: CDR1 LNHDA and CDR2 SQIVND (reference sequence). Trimming pared 4 bases from V and 6 bases from J, leaving 15 bases between. The CDR3 length is 15 residues.

This sequence joins TRBV28 and TRBJ1-3; 9 positions match TRBD1. Germline V gene sequence: CDR1 MDHEN, CDR2 SYDVKM. J gave up 8 bases and V 6 bases, and 11 bases lay outside the gene matches. The CDR3 is 15 residues long. The CDR3 DNA reads TGTGCCAGCAGCCAATTGAAACAGGGGGCGGACACCATATATTTT. It encodes CASSQLKQGADTIYF.

The CDR3 loop is CASRLKGYGNQPQHF. As DNA, the CDR3 is TGTGCCAGCAGGCTAAAGGGGTACGGCAATCAGCCCCAGCATTTT. The chain combines TRBV6-5 with TRBJ1-5; tentatively, D is TRBD1 (5 bases). The CDR3 sequence is 15 residues long. CDR1 and CDR2 from the germline V gene are MNHEY and SVGAGI. Between the trimmed V and J ends, which lost 6 bases and 2 bases, there was a span of 14 bases.

The chain links TRBV30 to TRBJ2-3; 8 bases match TRBD1. Germline V gives CDR1 GTSNPN, CDR2 SVGIG (reference sequence). The CDR3 is 14 amino acids. Germline trimming cut 0 bases from V and 3 bases from J; bases unmatched to any gene: 2. The CDR3 DNA reads TGTGCCTGGAGTGTGCAGGGGGCTACAGATACGCAGTATTTT. Translated: CAWSVQGATDTQYF.